A selection of T cell receptor beta chains follows, all from one sample in a study of T-cell reconstitution after alpha-beta-depleted transplantation in children. TCRdb re-called the PCR reads with MiXCR, one entry per CDR3 protein. Of some 150,000 distinct CDR3 sequences in the sample, around 8.8% were seen once. The sample in question was PBMCs, mostly from graft donor cells, obtained 180 days after TCRalphabeta/CD19-depleted stem cell transplant. These receptors all come from a female patient aged 2-15 years who had a stem cell transplant for congenital amegakaryocytic thrombocytopenia, so the T cells may come from the graft donor. CDR3s include the opening cysteine and the closing phenylalanine or tryptophan. A clone size is listed for some rows: how often the clone was seen (once, few, many), or a class if it is expanded.

-	TRBV20-1	TRBJ2-7	CSAASGGDREQYF
many	TRBV5-5	TRBJ2-5	CASSLEGLVGETQYF
few	TRBV5-1	TRBJ1-3	CASSSDAFGNTIYF
-	TRBV13	TRBJ2-7	CASSLTGTHTYEQYF
many	TRBV7-2	TRBJ2-7	CASSLEGASGTYEQYF
few	TRBV14	TRBJ1-3	CASSQDYRAPGNTIYF
medium-sized	TRBV4-3	TRBJ1-2	CASSDREWPATF
many	TRBV5-1	TRBJ2-5	CASSLSLGETQYF
many	TRBV29-1	TRBJ2-3	CSVEGTAFTDTQYF
many	TRBV29-1	TRBJ2-5	CSVDLGFKTQYF
few	TRBV6-2/TRBV6-3	TRBJ2-7	CASSYLQGGYEQYF
many	TRBV5-1	TRBJ1-1	CASSLALTGVNTEAFF
many	TRBV2	TRBJ2-4	CASSRPRTGPNLAKNIQYF
many	TRBV12-3/TRBV12-4	TRBJ2-1	CASRNRDWSNEQFF
many	TRBV6-1	TRBJ2-2	CASSTGPSNTGELFF
few	TRBV29-1	TRBJ1-2	CSVPATGVSFYGYTF
few	TRBV20-1	TRBJ2-7	CSACRTSGSYEQYF
-	TRBV6-2/TRBV6-3	TRBJ2-1	CASSSTGVYNEQFF
many	TRBV5-1	TRBJ2-3	CASSLSAGVPDTQYF
many	TRBV7-2	TRBJ2-3	CASSLTGTGADTQYF
many	TRBV29-1	TRBJ1-2	CSVDSNYGYTF
-	TRBV9	TRBJ1-2	CASSAPGLWNGYTF